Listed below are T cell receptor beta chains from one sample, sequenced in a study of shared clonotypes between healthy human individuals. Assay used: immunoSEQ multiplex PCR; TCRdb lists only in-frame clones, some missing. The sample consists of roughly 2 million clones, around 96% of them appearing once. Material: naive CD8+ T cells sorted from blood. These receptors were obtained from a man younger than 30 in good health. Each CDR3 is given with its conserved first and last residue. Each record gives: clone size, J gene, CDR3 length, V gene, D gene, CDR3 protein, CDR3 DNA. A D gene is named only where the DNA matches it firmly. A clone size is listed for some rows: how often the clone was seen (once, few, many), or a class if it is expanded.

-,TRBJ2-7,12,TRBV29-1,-,CSVEGDQREQYF,TGCAGCGTTGAAGGGGACCAGCGAGAGCAGTACTTC
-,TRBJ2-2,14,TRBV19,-,CASSIGQLAGELFF,TGTGCCAGTAGTATCGGACAATTAGCCGGGGAGCTGTTTTTT
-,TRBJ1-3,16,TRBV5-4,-,CASSLVGATSGNTIYF,TGTGCCAGCAGCTTGGTAGGAGCGACCTCTGGAAACACCATATATTTT
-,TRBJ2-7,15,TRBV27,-,CASSLSVEGVNEQYF,TGTGCCAGCAGTTTATCCGTAGAGGGTGTAAACGAGCAGTACTTC
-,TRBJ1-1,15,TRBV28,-,CASSFPRVGALEAFF,TGTGCCAGCAGTTTCCCCCGGGTGGGGGCCCTTGAAGCTTTCTTT
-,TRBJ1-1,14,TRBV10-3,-,CAIAAPGGDTEAFF,TGTGCCATCGCCGCGCCCGGGGGCGACACTGAAGCTTTCTTT
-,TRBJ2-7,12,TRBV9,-,CASSRPGDEQYF,TGTGCCAGCAGTCGACCAGGGGACGAGCAGTACTTC
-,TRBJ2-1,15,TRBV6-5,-,CASSLAPSSYNEQFF,TGTGCCAGCAGCCTAGCGCCTAGCTCCTACAATGAGCAGTTCTTC
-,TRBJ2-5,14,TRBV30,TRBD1,CAWSPRGQQETQYF,TGTGCCTGGAGTCCCCGGGGACAGCAAGAGACCCAGTACTTC
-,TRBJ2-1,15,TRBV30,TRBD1,CAWTTGTGASNEQFF,TGTGCCTGGACAACCGGGACAGGGGCTTCGAATGAGCAGTTCTTC
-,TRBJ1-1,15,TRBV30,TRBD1,CAWSVRDSWNTEAFF,TGTGCCTGGAGTGTACGGGACAGTTGGAACACTGAAGCTTTCTTT
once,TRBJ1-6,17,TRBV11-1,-,CASSFSGLGSYNSPLHF,TGTGCCAGCAGCTTCTCGGGGCTCGGATCCTATAATTCACCCCTCCACTTT
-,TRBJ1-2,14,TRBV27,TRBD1,CASHSGTGTYGYTF,TGTGCCAGCCATTCCGGGACAGGGACCTATGGCTACACCTTC
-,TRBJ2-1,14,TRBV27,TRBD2,CASSLRGGGNEQFF,TGTGCCAGCAGTTTGCGGGGGGGAGGAAATGAGCAGTTCTTC
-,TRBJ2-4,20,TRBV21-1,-,CASSKGEGQGAPGAKNIQYF,TGTGCCAGCAGCAAAGGAGAGGGACAGGGGGCGCCTGGGGCCAAAAACATTCAGTACTTC
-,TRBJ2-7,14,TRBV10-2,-,CASSPTESTYEQYF,TGCGCCAGCTCTCCGACAGAGTCTACCTACGAGCAGTACTTC
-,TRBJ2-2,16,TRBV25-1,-,CASSECGGENTGELFF,TGTGCCAGCAGTGAATGTGGCGGGGAGAACACCGGGGAGCTGTTTTTT
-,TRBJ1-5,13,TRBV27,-,CASSWSGDQPQHF,TGTGCCAGCAGTTGGTCGGGGGACCAGCCCCAGCATTTT
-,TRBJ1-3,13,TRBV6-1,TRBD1,CASSGQGGNTIYF,TGTGCCAGCAGTGGACAGGGAGGAAACACCATATATTTT
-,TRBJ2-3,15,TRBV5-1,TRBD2,CASSAQREVADTQYF,TGCGCCAGCAGCGCGCAGCGGGAGGTCGCAGATACGCAGTATTTT
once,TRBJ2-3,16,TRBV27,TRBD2,CASSPSAGEGTDTQYF,TGTGCCAGCAGTCCCTCTGCTGGGGAGGGAACAGATACGCAGTATTTT
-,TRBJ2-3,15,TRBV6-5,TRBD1,CASSYLDRVADTQYF,TGTGCCAGCAGTTACCTGGACAGGGTCGCAGATACGCAGTATTTT
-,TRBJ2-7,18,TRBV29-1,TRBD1,CSVEYMGDRGLRSGEQYF,TGCAGCGTTGAATATATGGGGGACAGGGGTTTGCGATCTGGCGAGCAGTACTTC
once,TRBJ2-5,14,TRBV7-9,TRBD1,CASSSWTGEETQYF,TGTGCCAGCAGCTCCTGGACAGGGGAAGAGACCCAGTACTTC
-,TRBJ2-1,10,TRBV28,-,CASPINEQFF,TGTGCCAGCCCCATCAATGAGCAGTTCTTC
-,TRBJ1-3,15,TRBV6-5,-,CASSHGTNAGNTIYF,TGTGCCAGCAGCCACGGGACAAACGCTGGAAACACCATATATTTT
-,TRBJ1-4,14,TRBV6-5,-,CASSYAQIGEKLFF,TGTGCCAGCAGTTACGCGCAGATCGGAGAAAAACTGTTTTTT
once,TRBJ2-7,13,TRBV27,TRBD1,CASSLTGVNEQYF,TGTGCCAGCAGTCTTACAGGGGTCAACGAGCAGTACTTC
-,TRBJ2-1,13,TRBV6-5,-,CASTGAAYNEQFF,TGTGCCAGCACGGGGGCGGCCTACAATGAGCAGTTCTTC
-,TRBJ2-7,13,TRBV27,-,CASSPGVPNEQYF,TGTGCCAGCAGTCCTGGGGTCCCCAACGAGCAGTACTTC
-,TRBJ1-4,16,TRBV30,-,CAWSVLKPSDFEKLFF,TGTGCCTGGAGTGTATTAAAGCCGTCCGATTTCGAAAAACTGTTTTTT
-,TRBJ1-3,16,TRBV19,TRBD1,CASSMGQDFSGNTIYF,TGTGCCAGTAGTATGGGACAGGACTTCTCTGGAAACACCATATATTTT
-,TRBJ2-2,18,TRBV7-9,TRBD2,CASSSHLAGAPVNGELFF,TGTGCCAGCAGCTCCCATTTAGCGGGGGCCCCCGTGAACGGGGAGCTGTTTTTT
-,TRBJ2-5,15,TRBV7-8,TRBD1,CASSSPTRGRETQYF,TGTGCCAGCAGCTCCCCGACCAGGGGGCGGGAGACCCAGTACTTC
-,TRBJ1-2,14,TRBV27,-,CASSFGGASYGYTF,TGTGCCAGCAGTTTCGGGGGGGCGAGCTATGGCTACACCTTC
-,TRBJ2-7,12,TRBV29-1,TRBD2,CSVSGSSYEQYF,TGCAGCGTTAGCGGGAGTAGTTACGAGCAATACTTC
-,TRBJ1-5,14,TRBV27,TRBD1,CASSVTGGGQPQHF,TGTGCCAGCAGCGTCACAGGGGGCGGTCAGCCCCAGCATTTT
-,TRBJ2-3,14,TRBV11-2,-,CASSLGQGTDTQYF,TGTGCCAGCAGCTTAGGGCAGGGGACAGATACGCAGTATTTT
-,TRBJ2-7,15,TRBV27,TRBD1,CASSLQGAGYFEQYF,TGTGCCAGCAGTCTTCAGGGGGCGGGGTATTTCGAGCAGTACTTC
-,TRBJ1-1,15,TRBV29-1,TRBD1,CSVEGRDRGLPEAFF,TGCAGCGTTGAAGGGCGGGACAGGGGTCTCCCTGAAGCTTTCTTT
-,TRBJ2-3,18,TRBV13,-,CASSLGSRLGRDTDTQYF,TGTGCCAGCAGCTTAGGCTCGAGGTTAGGTAGAGACACAGATACGCAGTATTTT
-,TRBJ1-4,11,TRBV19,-,CASSIDGSLFF,TGTGCCAGTAGTATCGACGGGAGTCTGTTTTTT
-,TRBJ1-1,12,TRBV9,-,CASSAQEAEAFF,TGTGCCAGCAGCGCCCAGGAGGCTGAAGCTTTCTTT
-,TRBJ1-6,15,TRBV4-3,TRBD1,CASSQGTGEPSPLHF,TGCGCCAGCAGCCAAGGGACAGGGGAGCCCTCACCCCTCCACTTT
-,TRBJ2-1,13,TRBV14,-,CASSQAREGEQFF,TGTGCCAGCAGCCAAGCCAGGGAAGGTGAGCAGTTCTTC
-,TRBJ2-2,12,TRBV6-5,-,CASSKYTGELFF,TGTGCCAGCAGTAAATATACCGGGGAGCTGTTTTTT
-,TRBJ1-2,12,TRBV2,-,CASRSGRQSYTF,TGTGCCAGCAGGTCGGGCAGACAGAGCTACACCTTC
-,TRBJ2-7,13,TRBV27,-,CASSPQGGGEQYF,TGTGCCAGCAGTCCACAGGGTGGAGGCGAGCAGTACTTC
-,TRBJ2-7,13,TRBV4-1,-,CASSQDLGSNANF,TGCGCCAGCAGCCAAGATTTGGGGTCGAATGCGAACTTC
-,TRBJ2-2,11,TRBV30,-,CAWSPPGELFF,TGTGCCTGGTCCCCCCCCGGGGAGCTGTTTTTT
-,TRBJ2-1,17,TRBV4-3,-,CASSQEIVREGLGEQFF,TGCGCCAGCAGCCAAGAAATAGTCCGAGAAGGGTTGGGTGAGCAGTTCTTC